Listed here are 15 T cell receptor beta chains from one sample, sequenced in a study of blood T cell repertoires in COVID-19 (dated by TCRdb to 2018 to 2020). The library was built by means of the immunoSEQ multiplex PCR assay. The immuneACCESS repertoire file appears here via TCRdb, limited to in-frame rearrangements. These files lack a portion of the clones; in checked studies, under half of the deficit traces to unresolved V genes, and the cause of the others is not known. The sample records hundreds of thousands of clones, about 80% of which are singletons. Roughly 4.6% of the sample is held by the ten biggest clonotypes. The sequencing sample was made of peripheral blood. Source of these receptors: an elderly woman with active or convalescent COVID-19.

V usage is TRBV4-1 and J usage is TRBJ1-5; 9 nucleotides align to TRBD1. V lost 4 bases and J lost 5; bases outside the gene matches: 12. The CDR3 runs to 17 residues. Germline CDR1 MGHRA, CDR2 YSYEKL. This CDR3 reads CASSPEQGAAQDQPQHF. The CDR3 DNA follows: TGCGCCAGCAGCCCTGAACAGGGGGCGGCACAGGATCAGCCCCAGCATTTT.

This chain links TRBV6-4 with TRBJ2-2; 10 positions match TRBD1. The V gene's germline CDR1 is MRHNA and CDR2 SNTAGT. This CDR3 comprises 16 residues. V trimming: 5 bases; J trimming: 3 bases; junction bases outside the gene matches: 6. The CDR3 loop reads CASSPLGQGYTGELFF. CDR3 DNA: TGTGCCAGCAGTCCTCTGGGACAGGGGTACACCGGGGAGCTGTTTTTT.

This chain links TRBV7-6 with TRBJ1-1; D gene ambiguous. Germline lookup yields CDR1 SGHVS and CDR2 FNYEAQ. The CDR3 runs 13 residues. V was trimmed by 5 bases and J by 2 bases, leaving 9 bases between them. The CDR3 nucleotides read TGTGCCAGCAGCGCAGGTGTTAACACTGAAGCTTTCTTT. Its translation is CASSAGVNTEAFF.

The CDR3 DNA reads TGCGCCAGCAGCCCCGGACAGGTCACAGATACGCAGTATTTT. Its protein is CASSPGQVTDTQYF. This chain links TRBV5-1 with TRBJ2-3, with 7 bases identical to TRBD1. Germline CDR1 SGHRS, CDR2 YFSETQ. The length of the CDR3 is 14 residues. V shed 4 bases and J 2 bases; nucleotides not matched to a gene: 4. The full variable domain, with the rest looked up from reference TRBV5-1 and TRBJ2-3, is KAGVTQTPRYLIKTRGQQVTLSCSPISGHRSVSWYQQTPGQGLQFLFEYFSETQRNKGNFPGRFSGRQFSNSRSEMNVSTLELGDSALYLCASSPGQVTDTQYFGPGTRLTVL.

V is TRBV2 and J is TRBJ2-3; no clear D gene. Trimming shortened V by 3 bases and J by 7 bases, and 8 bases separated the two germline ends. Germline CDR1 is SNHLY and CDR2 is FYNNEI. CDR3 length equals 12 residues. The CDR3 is CASSERDYTQYF. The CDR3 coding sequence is TGTGCCAGCAGTGAGAGAGATTATACGCAGTATTTT.

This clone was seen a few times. Here the CDR3 reads CSATTSGRNEQYF. The CDR3 region has the DNA TGCAGCGCAACGACTAGCGGGAGAAACGAGCAGTACTTC. J is TRBJ2-7 and V is TRBV29-1, with 12 positions matching TRBD2. The germline V gene encodes CDR1 SQVTM and CDR2 ANQGSEA. The CDR3 runs 13 residues. Trimming at V came to 7 bases and at J to 5 bases, leaving 6 bases not matched to a gene.

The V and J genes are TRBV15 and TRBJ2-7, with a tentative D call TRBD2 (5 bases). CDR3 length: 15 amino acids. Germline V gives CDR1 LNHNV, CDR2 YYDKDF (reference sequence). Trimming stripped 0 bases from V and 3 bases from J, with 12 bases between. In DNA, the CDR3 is TGTGCCACCAGCAGAGATCGGGGTCGAAGCTACGAGCAGTACTTC. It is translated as CATSRDRGRSYEQYF.

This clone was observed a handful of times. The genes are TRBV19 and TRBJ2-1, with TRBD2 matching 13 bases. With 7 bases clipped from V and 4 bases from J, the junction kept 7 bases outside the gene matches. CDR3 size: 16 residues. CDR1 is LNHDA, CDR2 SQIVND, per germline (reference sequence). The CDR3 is CASTPTSGGRYNEQFF. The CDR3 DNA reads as TGTGCCAGTACCCCGACTAGCGGGGGGCGTTACAATGAGCAGTTCTTC.

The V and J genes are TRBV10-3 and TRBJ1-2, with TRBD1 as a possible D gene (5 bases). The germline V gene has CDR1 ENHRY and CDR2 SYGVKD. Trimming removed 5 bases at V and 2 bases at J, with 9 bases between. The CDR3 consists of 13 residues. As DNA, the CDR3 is TGTGCCATCAGTCAGGGAGGGAACTATGGCTACACCTTC. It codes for CAISQGGNYGYTF.

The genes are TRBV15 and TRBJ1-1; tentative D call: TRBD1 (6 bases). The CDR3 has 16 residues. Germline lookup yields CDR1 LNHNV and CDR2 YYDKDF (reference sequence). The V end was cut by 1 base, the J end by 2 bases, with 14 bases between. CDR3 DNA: TGTGCCACCAGCAGAGGGGGAAGACAGGCAAACACTGAAGCTTTCTTT. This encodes CATSRGGRQANTEAFF.

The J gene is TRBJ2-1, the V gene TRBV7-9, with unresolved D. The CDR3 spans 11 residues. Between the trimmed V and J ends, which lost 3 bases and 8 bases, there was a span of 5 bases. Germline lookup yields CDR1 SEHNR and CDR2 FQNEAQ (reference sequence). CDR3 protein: CASSFAHEQFF. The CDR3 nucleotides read TGTGCCAGCAGCTTTGCGCATGAGCAGTTCTTC.

CDR3 DNA: TGCGCCAGCAGCTTGCAGGGGACAGGCAACACTGAAGCTTTCTTT. Translated, it gives CASSLQGTGNTEAFF. The gene calls are TRBV5-1 and TRBJ1-1; 8 bases align to TRBD1. Germline V gives CDR1 SGHRS, CDR2 YFSETQ. The length of the CDR3 is 15 residues. V dropped 1 base and J dropped 2; count of bases not matched to a gene: 4.

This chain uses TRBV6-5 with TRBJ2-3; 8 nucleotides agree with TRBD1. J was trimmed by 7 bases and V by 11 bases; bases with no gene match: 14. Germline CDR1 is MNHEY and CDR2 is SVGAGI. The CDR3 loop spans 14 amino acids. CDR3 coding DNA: TGTGCCTCCGATCAGGACAGGGTGGTAAATACGCAGTATTTT. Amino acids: CASDQDRVVNTQYF.

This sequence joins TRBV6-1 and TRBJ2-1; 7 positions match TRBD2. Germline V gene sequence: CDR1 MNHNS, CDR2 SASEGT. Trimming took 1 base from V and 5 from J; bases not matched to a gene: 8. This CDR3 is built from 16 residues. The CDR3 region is CASSEGLNGGNNEQFF. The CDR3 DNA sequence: TGTGCCAGCAGTGAAGGCCTTAACGGGGGGAACAATGAGCAGTTCTTC.

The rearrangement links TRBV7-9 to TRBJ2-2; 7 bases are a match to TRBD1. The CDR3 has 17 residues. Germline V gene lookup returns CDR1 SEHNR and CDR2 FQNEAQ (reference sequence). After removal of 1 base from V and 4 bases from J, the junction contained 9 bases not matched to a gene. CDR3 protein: CASSLGEQGFITGELFF. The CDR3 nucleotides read TGTGCCAGCAGCTTAGGGGAACAGGGGTTTATCACCGGGGAGCTGTTTTTT.